A single sample is the source of the 32 T cell receptor beta chains below, sequenced in a study of beta chain features in type 1 diabetes. Sequencing targeted expressed TCRB transcripts, as all isolated RNA had been reverse transcribed. Repertoires were generated with immunoSEQ multiplex PCR, while TCRdb's copy carries only in-frame clones and drops some. In the table there are under 350,000 clones, approximately 8% of which are singletons. The sample was central memory CD4+ T cells from blood. The receptor set was obtained from a woman aged 18-29 years in good health.

The J gene is TRBJ2-3, the V gene TRBV4-3, with TRBD2 matching over 13 bases. V gave up 3 bases and J gave up 1 base; unmatched junction bases: 4. Germline V gene data show CDR1 as LGHNA and CDR2 as YSLEER. The CDR3 loop spans 17 amino acids. CDR3 sequence (DNA): TGCGCCAGCAGCCATCGGACTAGCGGGAGTCGCACAGATACGCAGTATTTT. Translation: CASSHRTSGSRTDTQYF.

This clone has only a few counts. Other DNA sequences in this sample translate to the same CDR3. CDR3 loop: CSVGPGWGMNTEAFF. The CDR3, as DNA: TGCAGCGTTGGCCCCGGCTGGGGAATGAACACTGAAGCTTTCTTT. V is TRBV29-1 and J is TRBJ1-1, with no clear D. V dropped 4 bases and J dropped 0 bases, with 15 bases sitting between them. Per germline, CDR1 SQVTM and CDR2 ANQGSEA. The CDR3 loop spans 15 amino acids.

The rearrangement joins TRBV30 to TRBJ2-7; no clear D. From germline, CDR1 is GTSNPN and CDR2 SVGIG (reference sequence). Between the trimmed V and J ends, which lost 4 bases and 2 bases, there was a span of 9 bases. The CDR3 extends over 12 amino acids. The CDR3 nucleotides read TGTGCCTGGAAACCCAGTACCTACGAGCAGTACTTC. Translated, it gives CAWKPSTYEQYF.

This clone was detected only a few times. The chain is built from TRBV29-1 and TRBJ1-1; 9 nucleotides align to TRBD1. In germline, CDR1 is SQVTM, CDR2 ANQGSEA. Trimming at V came to 7 bases and at J to 5 bases, leaving 11 bases not matched to a gene. CDR3 length: 14 amino acids. In nucleotides, the CDR3 is TGCAGCGCCATAATGACAGGGGGGGAGACTGAAGCTTTCTTT. Amino acids: CSAIMTGGETEAFF.

This clone was seen only a few times. V gene TRBV6-1 combines with J gene TRBJ1-2; D call uncertain. With 3 bases removed from V and 6 bases from J, the gap between germline ends came to 17 bases. CDR3 size: 15 residues. The germline V gene has CDR1 MNHNS and CDR2 SASEGT. The CDR3 here is CASSDAGNGVDGYTF. The CDR3 region has the DNA TGTGCCAGCAGTGACGCGGGTAATGGGGTCGATGGCTACACCTTC.

This chain joins TRBV18 and TRBJ2-2; TRBD2 agrees at 11 bases. Germline trimming cut 3 bases from V and 4 bases from J; bases unmatched to any gene: 4. Germline values: CDR1 KGHSH, CDR2 LQKENI. The length of the CDR3 is 16 residues. The CDR3 nucleotides read TGTGCCAGCTCACCGCGCCTAGCGGGGGGCACCGGGGAGCTGTTTTTT. It yields the protein CASSPRLAGGTGELFF. The entire variable domain, with the rest obtained from reference TRBV18 and TRBJ2-2, is as follows: NAGVMQNPRHLVRRRGQEARLRCSPMKGHSHVYWYRQLPEEGLKFMVYLQKENIIDESGMPKERFSAEFPKEGPSILRIQQVVRGDSAAYFCASSPRLAGGTGELFFGEGSRLTVL.

The chain joins TRBV7-2 to TRBJ2-5; weak D call: TRBD2 (5 bases). Germline CDR1 SGHTA, CDR2 FQGNSA. The CDR3 spans 15 residues. V gave up 4 bases and J gave up 2 bases, with 14 bases separating them. The CDR3 loop is CASSSSGNRQETQYF. DNA for the CDR3: TGTGCCAGCAGCTCCTCGGGAAATCGGCAAGAGACCCAGTACTTC.

This clone was seen repeatedly, ten times or more. This CDR3 is also generated by other DNA sequences in the sample. The rearrangement uses TRBV25-1 and TRBJ1-3, with TRBD1 matching over 7 bases. Trimming cost V 5 bases and J 4 bases; bases outside gene matches: 5. Germline V CDR1 and CDR2: MGHDK, SYGVNS. The CDR3 totals 14 residues. DNA for the CDR3: TGTGCCAGCAGTACCACAGGGGAAGGAAACACCATATATTTT. Amino acids: CASSTTGEGNTIYF.

The chain couples TRBV21-1 to TRBJ2-1; TRBD2, the table's D call, lacks a check against the DNA. TRBV21-1 is classified as a pseudogene. The CDR3 covers 16 residues. CDR3 sequence: CASSKGGGSSYNEQFF. The CDR3 DNA is TGTGCCAGCAGCAAAGGAGGCGGGAGCTCCTACAATGAGCAGTTCTTC.

The chain has TRBV18 and TRBJ2-3; 9 nucleotides match TRBD2. J gave up 4 bases and V 4 bases, and 3 bases lay outside the gene matches. The CDR3 is made up of 14 amino acids. The germline CDR1 and CDR2 sequences are KGHSH and LQKENI. Here the CDR3 reads CASSRGGDPDTQYF. The CDR3 nucleotides are TGTGCCAGCTCACGCGGGGGGGACCCAGATACGCAGTATTTT.

This clone was seen a handful of times. The chain uses TRBV7-9 and TRBJ2-1; D is perhaps TRBD1 (6 bases). This CDR3 is built from 12 residues. Trimming pared 5 bases from V and 8 bases from J, leaving 10 bases between. Looked up from germline, CDR1 is SEHNR and CDR2 is FQNEAQ (reference sequence). As DNA, the CDR3 is TGTGCCAGCAGCCGGTCAGGGGATGAGCAGTTCTTC. Amino acids: CASSRSGDEQFF.

This clone turned up a few times. The V and J genes are TRBV11-2 and TRBJ2-3, with D perhaps matching TRBD2 (6 bases). Germline loops: CDR1 SGHAT, CDR2 FQNNGV. Trimming removed 3 bases at V and 4 bases at J, with 17 bases between. The CDR3 covers 16 residues. The CDR3 DNA reads as TGTGCCAGCAGCTTCCGCGGAGGGATGCAGGCAGATACGCAGTATTTT. Its translation: CASSFRGGMQADTQYF.

The J gene is TRBJ2-2, the V gene TRBV12-5, with D unclear. There are 16 residues in the CDR3. Germline loops: CDR1 LGHNT, CDR2 FRNRAP. Trimming took 3 bases from V and 4 from J, leaving 15 bases between them. CDR3 region: CASGFGSEASTGELFF. CDR3 DNA sequence: TGTGCTAGTGGTTTCGGCAGCGAAGCTAGCACCGGGGAGCTGTTTTTT.

This clone was picked up a small number of times. The gene calls are TRBV28 and TRBJ2-1, with 10 bases that match TRBD1. The CDR3 has 15 residues. The ends lost 11 bases at V and 5 bases at J; junction bases unmatched: 12. Germline values: CDR1 MDHEN, CDR2 SYDVKM. This CDR3 reads CASSEPGQGNNEQFF. In DNA form, the CDR3 reads TGTGCCTCATCTGAACCGGGACAGGGGAACAATGAGCAGTTCTTC.

This clone has at least ten counts. The chain is built from TRBV19 and TRBJ2-5, with D maybe TRBD1 (5 bases). Trimming pared 6 bases from V and 1 base from J, leaving 9 bases between. Germline-derived CDR1 and CDR2 are LNHDA and SQIVND (reference sequence). This CDR3 comprises 13 residues. DNA of the CDR3: TGTGCCAGTAGCGCTCAGGGCCAAGAGACCCAGTACTTC. It encodes CASSAQGQETQYF.

This clone has just a few counts. The V call is TRBV12-5, the J call TRBJ2-1, with D perhaps matching TRBD1 (6 bases). The CDR3 is 13 amino acids. Germline CDR1 and CDR2: LGHNT and FRNRAP. V gave up 8 bases and J gave up 0 bases, with 8 bases separating them. In DNA form, the CDR3 reads TGTGCTAGTACAGGGAGCTCCTACAATGAGCAGTTCTTC. Translation: CASTGSSYNEQFF.

In this sample, this clone turned up a few times. The rearrangement uses TRBV19 and TRBJ2-1; TRBD2 agrees at 8 bases. V was clipped by 7 bases and J by 9 bases; unmatched bases: 11. CDR1 LNHDA and CDR2 SQIVND come from the germline V gene (reference sequence). This CDR3 is 14 amino acids long. The CDR3 protein is CASMVREVRAEQFF. DNA for the CDR3: TGTGCCAGTATGGTGCGGGAGGTCAGAGCTGAGCAGTTCTTC.

As regards this clone: Compared with germline, one end of the junction differs, possibly owing to a read error. The V gene is TRBV28, the J gene TRBJ2-5; D gene unclear. There are 12 residues in the CDR3. In germline, CDR1 is MDHEN, CDR2 SYDVKM. The CDR3 DNA reads as TGTGCCGGCAGTTTGTTACAGAAGACCCAGTACTTC. Its protein is CAGSLLQKTQYF.

This clone was seen only a few times. The chain is built from TRBV29-1 and TRBJ1-3; unclear D gene. The germline V gene has CDR1 SQVTM and CDR2 ANQGSEA. V lost 4 bases, J lost 2 bases, and 12 bases lay in between. There are 14 residues in the CDR3. The CDR3, as DNA: TGCAGCGTTGCAGGTGGGGTAACTGGAAACACCATATATTTT. Encoded protein: CSVAGGVTGNTIYF.

The table lists this clone with a few counts. The chain joins TRBV7-9 to TRBJ2-3, with 7 bases aligning to TRBD1. CDR3 length: 14 amino acids. CDR1 and CDR2 from the germline V gene are SEHNR and FQNEAQ (reference sequence). V was clipped by 1 base and J by 9 bases; unmatched bases: 7. CDR3 coding DNA: TGTGCCAGCAGCTTAGTAGCCGGGACAGTCACGCAGTATTTT. It translates to CASSLVAGTVTQYF. Full variable domain (rest looked up from reference TRBV7-9 and TRBJ2-3): DTGVSQNPRHKITKRGQNVTFRCDPISEHNRLYWYRQTLGQGPEFLTYFQNEAQLEKSRLLSDRFSAERPKGSFSTLEIQRTEQGDSAMYLCASSLVAGTVTQYFGPGTRLTVL.

This clone was counted only a few times. This rearrangement joins TRBV6-1 to TRBJ2-6; no clear D gene. This CDR3 has 15 residues. V was trimmed by 5 bases and J by 3 bases, leaving 11 bases between them. The germline V gene has CDR1 MNHNS and CDR2 SASEGT. CDR3 nucleotide sequence: TGTGCCAGCAGTCCTCTTTGGGGTGGGGCCAACGTCCTGACTTTC. Encoded protein: CASSPLWGGANVLTF.

This clone was counted a few times. This chain links TRBV2 with TRBJ1-2, with 9 positions matching TRBD1. The CDR3 totals 14 residues. Germline V CDR1 and CDR2: SNHLY, FYNNEI. V shed 6 bases and J 8 bases; nucleotides not matched to a gene: 10. The DNA of the CDR3 is TGTGCCAGCAGAGAACAGGGGGCTCTCGTGGGCTACACCTTC. Protein product: CASREQGALVGYTF.

This chain uses TRBV7-8 with TRBJ2-7; TRBD2 matches at 9 bases. Germline assignment: CDR1 SGHVS and CDR2 FQNEAQ. There are 15 residues in the CDR3. V gave up 5 bases and J gave up 0 bases; unmatched junction bases: 5. CDR3 sequence (DNA): TGTGCCAGCAGCCCCGGACTAGCGTTCTCCTACGAGCAGTACTTC. It translates to CASSPGLAFSYEQYF.

In this sample, this clone turned up a few times. V is TRBV11-3 and J is TRBJ2-3; D unclear. Looked up from germline, CDR1 is SGHNT and CDR2 is YENEEA. The V gene lost 3 bases and the J gene lost 5 bases, with 9 bases spanning the gap. CDR3 size: 13 residues. CDR3: CASSFSSGDTQYF. CDR3 in DNA: TGTGCCAGCAGCTTCTCTTCGGGAGATACGCAGTATTTT. The variable domain in full, with the rest retrieved from reference TRBV11-3 and TRBJ2-3, is EAGVVQSPRYKIIEKKQPVAFWCNPISGHNTLYWYLQNLGQGPELLIRYENEEAVDDSQLPKDRFSAERLKGVDSTLKIQPAELGDSAVYLCASSFSSGDTQYFGPGTRLTVL.

This clone was observed a few times. The genes are TRBV27 and TRBJ1-5, with a tentative D call TRBD1 (6 bases). The germline gives CDR1 MNHEY, CDR2 SMNVEV (reference sequence). There are 16 residues in the CDR3. V was pared by 6 bases and J by 4 bases, with 19 bases between. The CDR3 loop is CASSVGRNRENQPQHF. The CDR3 bases are TGTGCCAGCAGCGTTGGCAGAAACAGGGAAAATCAGCCCCAGCATTTT.

This clone was seen a few times. V gene TRBV5-6 combines with J gene TRBJ2-7; 7 bases are shared with TRBD2. The CDR3 is 14 residues long. J was trimmed by 3 bases and V by 7 bases; bases with no gene match: 10. The germline V gene has CDR1 SGHDT and CDR2 YYEEEE. The CDR3 bases are TGTGCCAGCTTCGAGCGGGGTATGCACTACGAGCAGTACGTC. It is translated as CASFERGMHYEQYV.

This chain uses TRBV25-1 with TRBJ1-5; the D gene is possibly TRBD1 (5 bases). This CDR3 has 14 residues. Germline assignment: CDR1 MGHDK and CDR2 SYGVNS. V lost 5 bases and J lost 7, with 15 bases in between. The CDR3: CASSPVGGRQPQHF. In DNA, the CDR3 is TGTGCCAGCAGTCCTGTCGGGGGAAGGCAGCCCCAGCATTTT.

The V call is TRBV6-5, the J call TRBJ2-1, with D perhaps matching TRBD1 (6 bases). V shed 4 bases and J shed 9 bases, with 22 bases lying between them. Germline assignment: CDR1 MNHEY and CDR2 SVGAGI. The CDR3 has 16 amino acids. This CDR3 is CASSSSGTPGGREQFF. Here the CDR3 DNA reads TGTGCCAGCAGTTCCTCCGGGACACCGGGTGGGCGTGAGCAGTTCTTC.

In this sample, this clone turned up a few times. This chain connects TRBV7-2 to TRBJ2-7, with 11 bases that match TRBD1. CDR1 and CDR2 (germline): SGHTA, FQGNSA. V lost 2 bases and J lost 3; bases outside the gene matches: 3. The CDR3 is 15 amino acids. CDR3 region: CASSLQGQGDYEQYV. CDR3 DNA: TGTGCCAGCAGCTTACAGGGACAGGGGGACTACGAGCAGTACGTC.

The chain carries TRBV18 and TRBJ2-3, with D unclear. The ends were cut back, 5 bases at V and 5 bases at J, with 5 bases in the middle. Germline-derived CDR1 and CDR2 are KGHSH and LQKENI. The CDR3 contains 11 residues. This chain's CDR3 is CASSGKDTQYF. CDR3 sequence (DNA): TGTGCCAGCTCAGGGAAAGATACGCAGTATTTT. The full variable domain, completed using reference TRBV18 and TRBJ2-3, is NAGVMQNPRHLVRRRGQEARLRCSPMKGHSHVYWYRQLPEEGLKFMVYLQKENIIDESGMPKERFSAEFPKEGPSILRIQQVVRGDSAAYFCASSGKDTQYFGPGTRLTVL.

This clone was counted between two and nine times. Written as DNA, the CDR3 is TGTGCCGCCAACCGGGCCTCCAACGTCCTGACTTTC. This translates into CAANRASNVLTF. The rearrangement uses TRBV6-1 and TRBJ2-6; D is unclear. V dropped 11 bases and J dropped 8 bases, with 13 bases sitting between them. The V gene's germline CDR1 is MNHNS and CDR2 SASEGT. The CDR3 spans 12 residues.

Only a few counts were recorded for this clone. This chain links TRBV10-2 with TRBJ1-4; D gene uncertain. Germline V gives CDR1 WSHSY, CDR2 SAAADI. Trimming removed 3 bases from V and 8 bases from J, with 16 bases in between. This CDR3 has 15 amino acids. The DNA for the CDR3 is TGCGCCAGCAGTGAAGTCCCTAGCGGCAGGGAAAAACTGTTTTTT. Residues: CASSEVPSGREKLFF.